These 12 T cell receptor beta chains were all obtained from the same sample, sequenced in a study of T cell responses to AZD1222 COVID-19 vaccine. Some clones are missing from TCRdb's copy, which holds only in-frame ones; the method was immunoSEQ multiplex PCR. Seen here are under 130,000 clones, roughly 82% observed once, and the top ten hold 5%. The source material was peripheral blood, sampled on day 0 of AZD1222 vaccination. These receptors originate from an adult in good health.

The V and J genes are TRBV27 and TRBJ1-6, with a possible D match to TRBD1 (5 bases). CDR3 length equals 14 residues. Germline CDR1 is MNHEY and CDR2 is SMNVEV (reference sequence). The V gene lost 3 bases and the J gene lost 9 bases, with 12 bases spanning the gap. In nucleotides, the CDR3 is TGTGCCAGCAGTTTCGGGGCGATAGGTTCACCCCTCCACTTT. Its translation: CASSFGAIGSPLHF.

This clone was observed a handful of times. The CDR3 sequence is CASSLGPTRDQPQHF. Here the CDR3 DNA reads TGCGCCAGCAGCTTGGGACCGACTAGAGATCAGCCCCAGCATTTT. The V call is TRBV5-1, the J call TRBJ1-5; D ambiguous. The CDR3 is 15 residues long. Germline V gene lookup returns CDR1 SGHRS and CDR2 YFSETQ. V lost 0 bases to trimming and J lost 5 bases, with 12 bases between them. The complete variable domain, with remaining parts taken from reference TRBV5-1 and TRBJ1-5, reads KAGVTQTPRYLIKTRGQQVTLSCSPISGHRSVSWYQQTPGQGLQFLFEYFSETQRNKGNFPGRFSGRQFSNSRSEMNVSTLELGDSALYLCASSLGPTRDQPQHFGDGTRLSIL.

The gene calls are TRBV18 and TRBJ2-3; the D gene is possibly TRBD2 (5 bases). The CDR3 length is 16 residues. V shed 0 bases and J shed 2 bases, with 12 bases lying between them. Germline CDR1 is KGHSH and CDR2 is LQKENI. CDR3 amino acids: CASSPPGVGLTDTQYF. As DNA, the CDR3 is TGTGCCAGCTCACCACCGGGCGTAGGACTCACAGATACGCAGTATTTT.

This chain uses TRBV18 with TRBJ1-2, with TRBD1 identical over 9 bases. Germline values: CDR1 KGHSH, CDR2 LQKENI. V shed 5 bases and J 8 bases; nucleotides not matched to a gene: 9. This CDR3 spans 14 amino acids. Written as DNA, the CDR3 is TGTGCCAGCTCAACTATACAGGGGGCGGAAGGCTACACCTTC. Translating it yields CASSTIQGAEGYTF.

This clone occurred a few times. The chain links TRBV3-1 (or the pseudogene TRBV3-2) to TRBJ2-3, with D perhaps given as TRBD1 or TRBD2 (6 bases each). The CDR3 totals 21 residues. Germline V gene sequence: CDR1 LGHDT, CDR2 YNNKEL (reference sequence). Trimming cost V 6 bases and J 1 base, with 32 bases left between them. CDR3 sequence: CASRNLWGASRTPGRTDTQYF. The CDR3 nucleotides read TGTGCCAGCAGAAATCTTTGGGGGGCCTCCCGGACACCGGGCCGCACAGATACGCAGTATTTT.

V usage is TRBV18 and J usage is TRBJ1-1, with TRBD1 as a possible D gene (6 bases). The ends were cut back, 0 bases at V and 2 bases at J, with 16 bases in the middle. The CDR3 runs to 17 residues. The V gene's germline CDR1 is KGHSH and CDR2 LQKENI. The DNA of the CDR3 is TGTGCCAGCTCACCACCGGGGGCGACGGGGACAAACACTGAAGCTTTCTTT. The encoded protein is CASSPPGATGTNTEAFF.

This clone appeared a few times. The J gene is TRBJ1-1, the V gene TRBV7-9, with D unclear. Germline CDR1 and CDR2: SEHNR and FQNEAQ (reference sequence). The V end was cut by 5 bases, the J end by 8 bases, with 12 bases between. This CDR3 has 12 residues. The CDR3: CASSLDSGEAFF. In nucleotides, the CDR3 is TGTGCCAGCAGCCTCGACTCAGGAGAAGCTTTCTTT.

This clone was seen only a few times. V gene TRBV5-1 combines with J gene TRBJ1-3; perhaps TRBD1 as D (6 bases). This CDR3 has 14 residues. The germline gives CDR1 SGHRS, CDR2 YFSETQ. The V end lost 1 base, the J end lost 3 bases, and 8 bases lay between the germline ends. CDR3 coding DNA: TGCGCCAGCAGCTTGACGACAGGTGGAAACACCATATATTTT. Translation gives CASSLTTGGNTIYF.

The chain has TRBV19 and TRBJ2-7; 8 bases match TRBD1. Germline assignment: CDR1 LNHDA and CDR2 SQIVND (reference sequence). This CDR3 contains 14 residues. J lost 1 base, V lost 10 bases, and 9 bases had no gene match. In DNA form, the CDR3 reads TGTGCCACCAAGGACAGGGAGAGGTCCTACGAGCAGTACTTC. Translated, it gives CATKDRERSYEQYF. Using reference TRBV19 and TRBJ2-7 for the parts outside the CDR3, the full variable domain is DGGITQSPKYLFRKEGQNVTLSCEQNLNHDAMYWYRQDPGQGLRLIYYSQIVNDFQKGDIAEGYSVSREKKESFPLTVTSAQKNPTAFYLCATKDRERSYEQYFGPGTRLTVT.

This chain joins TRBV4-3 and TRBJ1-4; 7 bases are a match to TRBD1. CDR1 is LGHNA, CDR2 YSLEER, per germline. The length of the CDR3 is 16 residues. The V segment lost 1 base and the J segment 8 bases; nucleotides outside the gene matches: 10. CDR3 protein: CASSQGQGKKGEKLFF. DNA of the CDR3: TGCGCCAGCAGCCAAGGACAGGGTAAAAAGGGCGAAAAACTGTTTTTT.

The gene calls are TRBV6-5 and TRBJ1-1; 11 bases agree with TRBD1. Trimming took 8 bases from V and 3 from J; bases not matched to a gene: 8. The CDR3 length is 15 residues. CDR1 is MNHEY, CDR2 SVGAGI, per germline. The CDR3 loop is CASSGQGVWYTEAFF. As DNA, the CDR3 is TGTGCCAGCTCGGGACAGGGGGTGTGGTACACTGAAGCTTTCTTT.

The rearrangement uses TRBV5-1 and TRBJ2-1, with TRBD2 identical over 12 bases. Germline CDR1 reads SGHRS; CDR2 reads YFSETQ. The V gene end was trimmed by 4 bases and the J gene end by 7 bases; junction bases not matched to a gene: 3. The CDR3 runs 14 residues. The CDR3 DNA reads TGCGCCAGCAGCCGACTAGCGGGGGCTAATGAGCAGTTCTTC. It encodes CASSRLAGANEQFF.